This T cell receptor beta chain came from a study of T cells after somatic rescue of genetic block. From germline, CDR1 is LNHDA and CDR2 SQIVND (reference sequence). Germline trimming cut 5 bases from V and 7 bases from J; bases unmatched to any gene: 4. The CDR3 extends over 13 amino acids. Measured with immunoSEQ multiplex PCR; TCRdb has only the in-frame clones, and not every one. Here the sample spans 100,000 to 120,000 clones, around nine tenths being singletons. The specimen was peripheral blood mononuclear cells (PBMCs). The chain is built from TRBV19 and TRBJ1-1, with 10 bases lining up with TRBD1. The clonotype comes from a woman aged 18-35 years. CDR3 nucleotides: TGTGCCAGTAGTCGGGACAGGGGAGGTGAAGCTTTCTTT. It codes for CASSRDRGGEAFF.